Below are 22 T cell receptor beta chains sequenced from a single sample in a study of Tregs in tolerant kidney transplant recipients. Recipients received nonmyeloablative bone marrow transplants from related graft donors, with transient mixed chimerism. Clones were sequenced by immunoSEQ multiplex PCR, and TCRdb holds only the in-frame ones, with some missing. In the table there are tens of thousands of clones, roughly 93% of which are singletons. The source was CD4+ T cells from blood (PBMCs), collected 12 months after the transplant. Source of these receptors: a human patient who received a combined kidney and bone marrow transplant. The graft donor may have given rise to some T cells.

This rearrangement joins TRBV7-9 to TRBJ2-5; D gene uncertain. The CDR3 extends over 12 amino acids. Trimming removed 2 bases at V and 4 bases at J, with 5 bases between. The germline V gene encodes CDR1 SEHNR and CDR2 FQNEAQ (reference sequence). In nucleotides, the CDR3 is TGTGCCAGCAGCTTATCTCCAGAGACCCAGTACTTC. Encoded protein: CASSLSPETQYF.

This clone was seen just once. The V gene is TRBV19, the J gene TRBJ1-1; 7 bases are shared with TRBD1. After removal of 4 bases from V and 8 bases from J, the junction contained 10 bases not matched to a gene. Looked up from germline, CDR1 is LNHDA and CDR2 is SQIVND (reference sequence). CDR3 length: 14 amino acids. The CDR3 sequence: CASSTYRGRTEAFF. Here the CDR3 DNA reads TGTGCCAGTAGTACCTACAGGGGCCGGACAGAAGCTTTCTTT.

The chain combines TRBV6-5 with TRBJ2-7; no clear D gene. The germline gives CDR1 MNHEY, CDR2 SVGAGI. This CDR3 is built from 13 residues. Trimming shortened V by 2 bases and J by 2 bases, and 7 bases separated the two germline ends. CDR3 sequence reads: CASSYSTAYEQYF. In nucleotides, the CDR3 is TGTGCCAGCAGTTACAGCACAGCCTACGAGCAGTACTTC.

This clone was seen only once. The V gene is TRBV5-6, the J gene TRBJ2-1; 14 nucleotides line up with TRBD2. The CDR3 runs 17 residues. Germline CDR1 is SGHDT and CDR2 is YYEEEE. The junction had 8 bases not matched to a gene; V was cut back by 0 bases and J by 9 bases. CDR3 DNA sequence: TGTGCCAGCAGCTTGGAGCCACCGGGACTAGCGGGAGTTGAGCAGTTCTTC. It encodes CASSLEPPGLAGVEQFF.

V and J are TRBV4-2 and TRBJ1-1; tentative D call: TRBD1 (6 bases). Per germline, CDR1 LGHNA and CDR2 YNFKEQ. This CDR3 has 16 residues. V shed 1 base and J shed 0 bases, with 12 bases lying between them. CDR3 nucleotides: TGTGCCAGCAGCCAAGTTCCCTGGGACATGAACACTGAAGCTTTCTTT. It translates to CASSQVPWDMNTEAFF.

The chain carries TRBV30 and TRBJ1-3; the D is unclear. CDR1 is GTSNPN and CDR2 is SVGIG in the germline V gene (reference sequence). The V end lost 1 base, the J end lost 4 bases, and 8 bases lay between the germline ends. The CDR3 runs 13 residues. The CDR3 nucleotides are TGTGCCTGGAGTGGGTCAGGAGGAAACACCATATATTTT. Translated, it gives CAWSGSGGNTIYF.

This chain links TRBV13 with TRBJ1-2, with D maybe TRBD1 (5 bases). Germline V lookup: CDR1 PRHDT, CDR2 FYEKMQ (reference sequence). The CDR3 consists of 17 residues. V lost 3 bases to trimming and J lost 3 bases, with 20 bases between them. CDR3 DNA sequence: TGTGCCAGCAGCTTGGGGCGATTTGTGGGGCTTGACTATGGCTACACCTTC. This encodes CASSLGRFVGLDYGYTF.

The chain couples TRBV6-4 to TRBJ1-1; maybe TRBD1 (6 bases). Germline CDR1 and CDR2: MRHNA and SNTAGT. The CDR3 has 14 residues. The V end was cut by 6 bases, the J end by 0 bases, with 11 bases between. CDR3 residues: CASRWTAMNTEAFF. The CDR3 coding sequence is TGTGCCAGCAGATGGACAGCCATGAACACTGAAGCTTTCTTT.

The V gene is TRBV4-3, the J gene TRBJ2-5; D may be TRBD2 (6 bases). V lost 3 bases, J lost 5 bases, and 16 bases lay in between. Germline-derived CDR1 and CDR2 are LGHNA and YSLEER. The CDR3 is made up of 15 amino acids. CDR3 amino acids: CASSHHSGRGETQYF. The CDR3 DNA reads TGCGCCAGCAGCCACCATAGCGGCAGAGGTGAGACCCAGTACTTC.

The gene calls are TRBV5-6 and TRBJ2-3; D unresolved. Germline assignment: CDR1 SGHDT and CDR2 YYEEEE. This CDR3 is 15 amino acids long. Trimming shortened V by 0 bases and J by 0 bases, and 8 bases separated the two germline ends. CDR3 sequence reads: CASSLDTTSTDTQYF. The CDR3 DNA sequence: TGTGCCAGCAGCTTGGACACTACTAGCACAGATACGCAGTATTTT.

The sample holds a few counts of this clone. The V call is TRBV19, the J call TRBJ1-3; D is unresolved. CDR1 and CDR2 from the germline V gene are LNHDA and SQIVND (reference sequence). The CDR3 loop spans 13 amino acids. The ends were cut back, 7 bases at V and 0 bases at J, with 7 bases in the middle. CDR3 amino acids: CASTADSGNTIYF. The CDR3 bases are TGTGCCAGTACGGCGGACTCTGGAAACACCATATATTTT.

The gene calls are TRBV9 and TRBJ2-3; D unresolved. Trimming pared 0 bases from V and 2 bases from J, leaving 7 bases between. CDR3 length: 14 amino acids. CDR1 and CDR2 (germline): SGDLS, YYNGEE. Here the CDR3 DNA reads TGTGCCAGCAGCGTAGAACGGTACACAGATACGCAGTATTTT. It encodes CASSVERYTDTQYF. Full variable domain (missing parts from reference TRBV9 and TRBJ2-3): DSGVTQTPKHLITATGQRVTLRCSPRSGDLSVYWYQQSLDQGLQFLIQYYNGEERAKGNILERFSAQQFPDLHSELNLSSLELGDSALYFCASSVERYTDTQYFGPGTRLTVL.

The chain couples TRBV29-1 to TRBJ2-1, with D maybe TRBD1 (6 bases). The CDR3 covers 12 residues. V lost 8 bases and J lost 7, with 15 bases in between. Germline loops: CDR1 SQVTM, CDR2 ANQGSEA. CDR3 amino acids: CSLTGLGNEQFF. In DNA, the CDR3 is TGCAGCCTTACAGGGTTGGGGAATGAGCAGTTCTTC.

The rearrangement links TRBV7-2 to TRBJ2-7; 7 bases line up with TRBD2. This CDR3 region has 15 residues. With V trimmed by 1 base and J by 6 bases, 9 bases remained unmatched. From germline, CDR1 is SGHTA and CDR2 FQGNSA. The CDR3 sequence: CASSLVFAGELEQYF. As DNA, the CDR3 is TGTGCCAGCAGCTTAGTATTCGCGGGGGAACTCGAGCAGTACTTC.

The chain is built from TRBV7-9 and TRBJ2-7; D is perhaps TRBD1 (6 bases). This CDR3 comprises 12 residues. Germline-derived CDR1 and CDR2 are SEHNR and FQNEAQ (reference sequence). Trimming took 5 bases from V and 4 from J, leaving 9 bases between them. Written as DNA, the CDR3 is TGTGCCAGCAGCCGGACAGTTTACGAGCAGTACTTC. Amino acid sequence: CASSRTVYEQYF.

In the case of this clone: This CDR3 is also generated by other DNA sequences in the sample. The chain has TRBV28 and TRBJ2-7; TRBD1 aligns across 9 bases. The CDR3 has 18 residues. V was pared by 2 bases and J by 7 bases, with 18 bases of the junction left unmatched. Germline-derived CDR1 and CDR2 are MDHEN and SYDVKM. CDR3 region: CASSLSGLWGTGPKEQYF. The CDR3 region has the DNA TGTGCCAGCAGTTTAAGTGGGCTCTGGGGGACAGGGCCTAAAGAGCAGTACTTC.

The chain has TRBV5-1 and TRBJ2-7, with TRBD2 matching over 9 bases. This CDR3 contains 14 residues. Germline trimming cut 1 base from V and 6 bases from J; bases unmatched to any gene: 5. Germline values: CDR1 SGHRS, CDR2 YFSETQ. The CDR3 DNA reads TGCGCCAGCAGCTTGTTGGTAGCGGGAGTCGAGCAGTACTTC. Translated, it gives CASSLLVAGVEQYF.

CDR3 protein: CASSRQPTVPGVLGKLFF. CDR3 bases: TGTGCCAGCAGCCGTCAACCCACAGTCCCAGGGGTTCTTGGAAAACTGTTTTTT. The chain joins TRBV21-1 to TRBJ1-4; the D call of TRBD1 is as the table states it, not checked on the DNA. TRBV21-1 is assigned pseudogene status. The CDR3 covers 18 residues.

The chain uses TRBV4-2 and TRBJ2-7; D may be TRBD2 (7 bases). The CDR3 runs to 16 residues. Per the germline V gene, CDR1 is LGHNA and CDR2 is YNFKEQ. V lost 3 bases, J lost 2 bases, and 17 bases lay in between. The CDR3 DNA reads TGTGCCAGCAGCCAGGTGGTGAGCGGGGACACCTACGAGCAGTACTTC. It codes for CASSQVVSGDTYEQYF.

The chain uses TRBV18 and TRBJ1-1; the D is unclear. Trimming cost V 3 bases and J 2 bases, with 13 bases left between them. This CDR3 region has 15 residues. Germline V lookup: CDR1 KGHSH, CDR2 LQKENI. In nucleotides, the CDR3 is TGTGCCAGCTCACCGGGAGTTCTTTTAAACACTGAAGCTTTCTTT. Amino acids: CASSPGVLLNTEAFF.

The chain joins TRBV9 to TRBJ1-2, with 8 bases aligning to TRBD1. The CDR3 is 13 residues long. CDR1 SGDLS and CDR2 YYNGEE come from the germline V gene. J was trimmed by 4 bases and V by 3 bases; bases with no gene match: 2. The CDR3 nucleotides read TGTGCCAGCAGCGCCCAGGGGGCCTATGGCTACACCTTC. Translated, it gives CASSAQGAYGYTF.

This clone has a single count. The chain is built from TRBV11-2 and TRBJ2-1; 9 bases align to TRBD2. CDR3 size: 16 residues. Germline CDR1 and CDR2: SGHAT and FQNNGV. V lost 1 base and J lost 10; bases outside the gene matches: 11. The CDR3 is CASSLGRAGGPPEQFF. Here the CDR3 DNA reads TGTGCCAGCAGCTTAGGTCGTGCGGGGGGGCCTCCAGAGCAGTTCTTC.